A selection of T cell receptor beta chains follows, all from one sample in a study of OX40 agonist ivuxolimab in advanced cancers. Sequencing was performed with immunoSEQ multiplex PCR; in TCRdb, only in-frame clones are kept and a portion is missing. The table records around 15,000 clones, about three quarters of them present only once. This specimen consisted of CD4+ or CD8+ T cells sorted from blood, obtained in a trial of the OX40 agonist ivuxolimab. The receptors come from an adult with an advanced solid tumor such as melanoma, head and neck, liver or kidney cancer. Both conserved end residues are part of each CDR3. Each record gives: V gene, J gene, CDR3 protein.

v_call: TRBV4-3; j_call: TRBJ2-7; cdr3_aa: CASSQPTGTGKHEQYF
v_call: TRBV13; j_call: TRBJ2-7; cdr3_aa: CASSLGQGFEQYF
v_call: TRBV2; j_call: TRBJ2-6; cdr3_aa: CASSGGGARANVLTF
v_call: TRBV13; j_call: TRBJ2-5; cdr3_aa: CASSAGLAGVETQYF
v_call: TRBV7-9; j_call: TRBJ1-1; cdr3_aa: CASSSGAGAFF
v_call: TRBV5-4; j_call: TRBJ2-1; cdr3_aa: CASSLPGNNEQFF
v_call: TRBV7-8; j_call: TRBJ2-1; cdr3_aa: CASSGRDRGFFF
v_call: TRBV9; j_call: TRBJ2-5; cdr3_aa: CASSGQGALETQYF
v_call: TRBV7-9; j_call: TRBJ2-7; cdr3_aa: CASSLPGVGSYEQYF
v_call: TRBV7-9; j_call: TRBJ2-7; cdr3_aa: CASSLEGRAVYEQYF
v_call: TRBV29-1; j_call: TRBJ2-2; cdr3_aa: CSVGVGRLRELFF
v_call: TRBV6-5; j_call: TRBJ1-1; cdr3_aa: CASSYEQGSTEAFF
v_call: TRBV27; j_call: TRBJ2-1; cdr3_aa: CASRDGGGYNEQFF
v_call: TRBV4-3; j_call: TRBJ1-1; cdr3_aa: CASSSRTGMNTEAFF
v_call: TRBV11-2; j_call: TRBJ1-2; cdr3_aa: CASSLTEVLGYTF
v_call: TRBV7-9; j_call: TRBJ1-1; cdr3_aa: CASSLQQGNTEAFF
v_call: TRBV21-1; j_call: TRBJ2-7; cdr3_aa: CASSNQRTSGGAWDEQYF
v_call: TRBV27; j_call: TRBJ2-7; cdr3_aa: CASSSAGAGYEQYF
v_call: TRBV4-1; j_call: TRBJ2-7; cdr3_aa: CASSQATSGALYEQYF
v_call: TRBV13; j_call: TRBJ1-2; cdr3_aa: CASSLGQGADYGYTF
v_call: TRBV21-1; j_call: TRBJ2-7; cdr3_aa: CASSKPDRLICYEQYF
v_call: TRBV7-2; j_call: TRBJ2-3; cdr3_aa: CASSRISGYLGTDTQYF
v_call: TRBV6-5; j_call: TRBJ2-2; cdr3_aa: CASSYPGQGAGELFF
v_call: TRBV10-1; j_call: TRBJ1-1; cdr3_aa: CASSESIGEKTEAFF
v_call: TRBV5-6; j_call: TRBJ2-7; cdr3_aa: CASSLPDREALHEQYF
v_call: TRBV5-4; j_call: TRBJ1-1; cdr3_aa: CASSLWESTEAFF
v_call: TRBV4-2; j_call: TRBJ1-3; cdr3_aa: CASSQLDAGNTIYF
v_call: TRBV10-3; j_call: TRBJ2-5; cdr3_aa: CATGRGETQYF
v_call: TRBV25-1; j_call: TRBJ2-2; cdr3_aa: CASKGGPGELFF
v_call: TRBV7-9; j_call: TRBJ2-1; cdr3_aa: CASRQGLWTNPSYNEQFF
v_call: TRBV9; j_call: TRBJ1-4; cdr3_aa: CASSARQGASEKLFF
v_call: TRBV5-5; j_call: TRBJ1-3; cdr3_aa: CASSPSLASGNTIYF
v_call: TRBV27; j_call: TRBJ2-7; cdr3_aa: CASSLAGSEQYF
v_call: TRBV9; j_call: TRBJ2-5; cdr3_aa: CASSWTSGGIQYF
v_call: TRBV9; j_call: TRBJ2-5; cdr3_aa: CASSVSPAIQETQYF
v_call: TRBV13; j_call: TRBJ1-1; cdr3_aa: CASSVKGELAEAFF
v_call: TRBV12-5; j_call: TRBJ2-5; cdr3_aa: CASGRTGGGLETQYF
v_call: TRBV27; j_call: TRBJ2-1; cdr3_aa: CASSPGTSYNEQFF
v_call: TRBV5-8; j_call: TRBJ2-5; cdr3_aa: CASSLTGTSGGAVVETQYF
v_call: TRBV10-1; j_call: TRBJ2-1; cdr3_aa: CASSSRGAYNEQFF
v_call: TRBV27; j_call: TRBJ1-2; cdr3_aa: CASSLGGVDGYTF
v_call: TRBV19; j_call: TRBJ1-5; cdr3_aa: CATGVGQSNQPQHF
v_call: TRBV27; j_call: TRBJ1-5; cdr3_aa: CASSLRGSQPQHF
v_call: TRBV4-1; j_call: TRBJ2-1; cdr3_aa: CASSPRSNEQFF
v_call: TRBV7-9; j_call: TRBJ2-4; cdr3_aa: CASSPGQGRAKNIQYF